These 19 T cell receptor beta chains share one sample of origin, sequenced in a study of shared T cell receptors in the human thymus. This table comes from immunoSEQ multiplex PCR, and its TCRdb copy is limited to in-frame clones, with some not included. The sample has 600,000 or so clones, more than 70% seen once. These data also featured in a second study, about human thymus T cells.

The material sequenced was thymocytes. All receptors come from a boy under three years old with a congenital heart defect.

This chain joins TRBV2 and TRBJ2-2, with a weak D call TRBD2 (7 bases). Germline CDR1 SNHLY, CDR2 FYNNEI. The CDR3 loop spans 18 amino acids. The ends were cut back, 1 base at V and 4 bases at J, with 19 bases in the middle. The CDR3 DNA reads TGTGCCAGCAGTGAAGTTTGGGGGCTAGCGGATACCACCGGGGAGCTGTTTTTT. Its protein is CASSEVWGLADTTGELFF.

The rearrangement links TRBV30 to TRBJ2-7; D remains ambiguous. Trimming cost V 3 bases and J 3 bases, with 12 bases left between them. The CDR3 contains 13 residues. The germline V gene encodes CDR1 GTSNPN and CDR2 SVGIG (reference sequence). The chain's CDR3 is CAWSSRSIYEQYF. DNA for the CDR3: TGTGCCTGGAGCTCCCGTAGTATCTACGAGCAGTACTTC.

The chain has TRBV28 and TRBJ1-5; 9 bases line up with TRBD1. Trimming cost V 6 bases and J 4 bases; bases outside gene matches: 13. Germline values: CDR1 MDHEN, CDR2 SYDVKM. CDR3 size: 17 residues. The CDR3 coding sequence is TGTGCCAGCAGCTACCTCTTACCGGGACAGGGAAATCAGCCCCAGCATTTT. Residues: CASSYLLPGQGNQPQHF. The variable domain in full, with the rest retrieved from reference TRBV28 and TRBJ1-5, is DVKVTQSSRYLVKRTGEKVFLECVQDMDHENMFWYRQDPGLGLRLIYFSYDVKMKEKGDIPEGYSVSREKKERFSLILESASTNQTSMYLCASSYLLPGQGNQPQHFGDGTRLSIL.

The table lists this clone with a few counts. The rearrangement uses TRBV7-9 and TRBJ2-7; the match to TRBD1 covers 7 bases. CDR1 SEHNR and CDR2 FQNEAQ come from the germline V gene (reference sequence). This CDR3 region has 15 residues. The V gene end was trimmed by 5 bases and the J gene end by 0 bases; junction bases not matched to a gene: 7. The CDR3 sequence is CASSRDRAPSYEQYF. In DNA form, the CDR3 reads TGTGCCAGCAGCCGAGACAGGGCCCCCTCCTACGAGCAGTACTTC.

J is TRBJ2-7 and V is TRBV5-6, with D possibly matching TRBD1 (5 bases). CDR1 and CDR2 (germline): SGHDT, YYEEEE. Trimming left V 2 bases short and J 2 bases short, with 8 bases between. This CDR3 region has 13 residues. The CDR3 region is CASSLQDAYEQYF. CDR3 DNA sequence: TGTGCCAGCAGCTTACAGGATGCCTACGAGCAGTACTTC.

This chain uses TRBV4-2 with TRBJ2-7; D is perhaps TRBD2 (6 bases). The length of the CDR3 is 16 residues. The ends were cut back, 0 bases at V and 6 bases at J, with 18 bases in the middle. Looked up from germline, CDR1 is LGHNA and CDR2 is YNFKEQ. Here the CDR3 DNA reads TGTGCCAGCAGCCAAGAAGGAGGGGAAAGCCTCGGCGAGCAGTACTTC. As protein: CASSQEGGESLGEQYF.

V and J are TRBV27 and TRBJ2-7, with 7 positions matching TRBD1. This CDR3 is 14 amino acids long. The trim removed 4 bases at V and 5 bases at J, leaving 8 bases unmatched. The germline CDR1 and CDR2 sequences are MNHEY and SMNVEV (reference sequence). The CDR3 loop is CASSSFDRAHEQYF. The CDR3 bases are TGTGCCAGCAGTTCCTTCGACAGGGCCCACGAGCAGTACTTC.

This clone was counted a single time. The V and J genes are TRBV11-2 and TRBJ1-1, with D maybe TRBD1 (6 bases). The CDR3 totals 11 residues. V was clipped by 5 bases and J by 8 bases, with 9 bases between them. CDR1 is SGHAT, CDR2 FQNNGV, per germline. The CDR3 DNA reads TGTGCCAGCAGCCACACAGGGGAAGCTTTCTTT. This translates into CASSHTGEAFF.

J is TRBJ1-5 and V is TRBV7-2; D gene uncertain. V shed 2 bases and J shed 12 bases, with 11 bases lying between them. Germline CDR1 is SGHTA and CDR2 is FQGNSA. The CDR3 has 12 residues. Here the CDR3 DNA reads TGTGCCAGCAGCTTATACCCCCGGGTCCAGCATTTT. Translating gives CASSLYPRVQHF.

Note on this clone: Other nucleotide sequences in the sample specify the same CDR3. V gene TRBV29-1 combines with J gene TRBJ1-3; no clear D gene. V shed 1 base and J shed 5 bases, with 9 bases lying between them. CDR3 size: 13 residues. Germline CDR1 SQVTM, CDR2 ANQGSEA. CDR3 sequence: CSVEGQGRNTIYF. The CDR3 DNA sequence: TGCAGCGTTGAAGGACAAGGCAGAAACACCATATATTTT.

The chain is built from TRBV28 and TRBJ1-4; TRBD1 matches at 8 bases. There are 15 residues in the CDR3. Trimming at V came to 5 bases and at J to 7 bases, leaving 9 bases not matched to a gene. The germline V gene encodes CDR1 MDHEN and CDR2 SYDVKM. The CDR3 is CASSQDSDRVEKLFF. The CDR3 nucleotides read TGTGCCAGCAGTCAAGATTCGGACAGGGTTGAAAAACTGTTTTTT.

In this sample, this clone turned up once. V is TRBV11-2 and J is TRBJ2-1; D remains ambiguous. The CDR3 runs 13 residues. Trimming stripped 4 bases from V and 7 bases from J, with 11 bases between. Germline V CDR1 and CDR2: SGHAT, FQNNGV. The CDR3 here is CASSWALRNEQFF. The CDR3 DNA reads TGTGCCAGCAGCTGGGCATTAAGGAATGAGCAGTTCTTC.

V usage is TRBV30 and J usage is TRBJ2-1; 7 bases align to TRBD2. Per the germline V gene, CDR1 is GTSNPN and CDR2 is SVGIG (reference sequence). J was trimmed by 0 bases and V by 8 bases; bases with no gene match: 34. The CDR3 totals 23 residues. CDR3 in amino acids: CAPSLTSDGVHAALTSSYNEQFF. The DNA of the CDR3 is TGTGCCCCGAGCCTTACTAGCGACGGGGTCCACGCTGCCCTGACTTCCTCCTACAATGAGCAGTTCTTC.

This clone was detected only once. J is TRBJ1-5 and V is TRBV6-1; D is possibly TRBD1 (5 bases). Germline CDR1 reads MNHNS; CDR2 reads SASEGT. V lost 3 bases and J lost 7, with 10 bases in between. There are 13 residues in the CDR3. The chain's CDR3 is CASSESDRQPQHF. CDR3 in DNA: TGTGCCAGCAGTGAGAGTGACAGACAGCCCCAGCATTTT.

The chain couples TRBV5-1 to TRBJ2-5, with 7 bases aligning to TRBD1. The tail of the sequence fits TRBJ2-7 better, so the J call may be wrong. There are 16 residues in the CDR3. Germline lookup yields CDR1 SGHRS and CDR2 YFSETQ. This CDR3 reads CASSLEGWQGVYEQYF. The CDR3 coding sequence is TGCGCCAGCAGCTTGGAGGGGTGGCAGGGGGTCTACGAGCAGTACTTC.

The CDR3 DNA reads as TGTGCCAGCAGATACCGAGCGGGAACTCGTTGGGAGACCCAGTACTTC. Translated: CASRYRAGTRWETQYF. J is TRBJ2-5 and V is TRBV6-5; 7 nucleotides match TRBD2. V was clipped by 6 bases and J by 5 bases; unmatched bases: 15. CDR3 length: 16 residues. CDR1 is MNHEY, CDR2 SVGAGI, per germline.

The rearrangement links TRBV4-3 to TRBJ2-7; TRBD2 aligns across 12 bases. The CDR3 loop spans 18 amino acids. Germline CDR1 reads LGHNA; CDR2 reads YSLEER. J gave up 4 bases and V 0 bases, and 10 bases lay outside the gene matches. The CDR3 nucleotides are TGCGCCAGCAGCCAAGAGGGGGTTCTAGCGGGAGGGCCTTACGAGCAGTACTTC. Its translation is CASSQEGVLAGGPYEQYF.

The sample holds one count of this clone. The CDR3 sequence: CASSSDSAVYEQYF. In nucleotides, the CDR3 is TGCGCCAGCAGCTCGGACAGCGCTGTCTACGAGCAGTACTTC. This sequence joins TRBV5-1 and TRBJ2-5; perhaps TRBD1 as D (6 bases). The DNA matches TRBJ2-7 better at its end, which makes the J call doubtful. Per germline, CDR1 SGHRS and CDR2 YFSETQ. The CDR3 extends over 14 amino acids.

This clone showed up just a few times. The chain links TRBV7-2 to TRBJ2-3; unclear D gene. V gave up 3 bases and J gave up 0 bases, with 4 bases separating them. The CDR3 extends over 13 amino acids. CDR1 SGHTA and CDR2 FQGNSA come from the germline V gene. The CDR3 DNA reads as TGTGCCAGCAGCTTCCCAAGCACAGATACGCAGTATTTT. It codes for CASSFPSTDTQYF.